Presented here are 10 T cell receptor beta chains from one specimen sequenced in a study of T cells in Graves' hyperthyroidism and ophthalmopathy. RNA transcripts were the template for amplifying TCR beta CDR3 regions. HTBI primers were employed in a first-round RT-PCR of the TCR CDR3. TCRdb itself ran the multiplex PCR reads through MiXCR, one entry per CDR3 protein. The data contain a few hundred thousand distinct CDR3 sequences, 20% to 25% of them singletons. Sequences were obtained from blood. The receptors come from a man between 18 and 29 years old with Graves' hyperthyroidism.

The chain couples TRBV14 to TRBJ2-2, with D unresolved. Germline CDR1 reads SGHDN; CDR2 reads FVKESK. CDR3 size: 16 residues. The ends were cut back, 0 bases at V and 5 bases at J, with 13 bases in the middle. DNA of the CDR3: TGTGCCAGCAGCCAAGATCCCGTGGGGTGGACCGGGGAGCTGTTTTTT. This sequence encodes CASSQDPVGWTGELFF.

There are many counts of this clonotype. This chain connects TRBV3-1 to TRBJ1-1; D is perhaps TRBD1 (5 bases). Trimming shortened V by 5 bases and J by 7 bases, and 11 bases separated the two germline ends. The CDR3 runs to 12 residues. From germline, CDR1 is LGHDT and CDR2 YNNKEL (reference sequence). The CDR3 protein is CASSSGAGEAFF. For the CDR3, the DNA is TGTGCCAGCAGCAGCGGGGCGGGTGAAGCTTTCTTT.

This clonotype was detected a few times. V usage is TRBV24-1 and J usage is TRBJ1-1; the D is unclear. Germline V CDR1 and CDR2: KGHDR, SFDVKD. Trimming shortened V by 5 bases and J by 8 bases, and 11 bases separated the two germline ends. This CDR3 is built from 12 residues. The CDR3 is CATSADAGEAFF. Here the CDR3 DNA reads TGTGCCACCAGTGCTGACGCAGGCGAAGCTTTCTTT.

This clonotype was seen only a few times. The gene calls are TRBV14 and TRBJ2-7; the D is unclear. From germline, CDR1 is SGHDN and CDR2 FVKESK. CDR3 length: 15 residues. Trimming removed 1 base from V and 1 base from J, with 11 bases in between. In nucleotides, the CDR3 is TGTGCCAGCAGCCAAGCCCCGGGTCTTTCCTACGAGCAGTACTTC. Translating it yields CASSQAPGLSYEQYF.

This chain joins TRBV15 and TRBJ1-1; D perhaps matches TRBD1 (5 bases). V lost 0 bases and J 1 base, leaving 9 bases between the germline ends. CDR3 length equals 15 residues. CDR1 LNHNV and CDR2 YYDKDF come from the germline V gene (reference sequence). The CDR3 DNA is TGTGCCACCAGCAGAGAATCCGGGGGGAACACTGAAGCTTTCTTT. The encoded protein is CATSRESGGNTEAFF.

As to this clonotype: Possible read error: a much larger clone is one base away. CDR3 amino acids: CASSLGTGLQDTQYF. The CDR3 nucleotides read TGTGCCAGCAGTTTAGGGACAGGGCTTCAAGATACCCAGTACTTC. This rearrangement joins TRBV28 to TRBJ2-5, with 9 nucleotides matching TRBD1. CDR3 length: 15 residues. CDR1 is MDHEN, CDR2 SYDVKM, per germline.

This clonotype has only a few counts. The gene calls are TRBV7-8 and TRBJ2-2; the D gene is possibly TRBD2 (6 bases). The CDR3 contains 13 residues. Trimming stripped 6 bases from V and 6 bases from J, with 11 bases between. Germline CDR1 SGHVS, CDR2 FQNEAQ. The CDR3 spells CASSLTRSGELFF. DNA of the CDR3: TGTGCCAGCAGTCTGACTAGATCCGGGGAGCTGTTTTTT.

This clonotype was picked up many times. V and J are TRBV12-3 or TRBV12-4 and TRBJ1-1; D ambiguous. This CDR3 has 12 amino acids. V was trimmed by 4 bases and J by 8 bases, leaving 11 bases between them. CDR3 protein: CASSWGPREAFF. DNA for the CDR3: TGTGCCAGCAGTTGGGGTCCAAGAGAAGCTTTCTTT.

With respect to this clonotype: Lacking the conserved final phenylalanine or tryptophan, this CDR3 likely reflects a read error. No DNA is shown, since the ends of the CDR3 on it are uncertain; the CDR3 is the one TCRdb lists. The V gene is TRBV12-3 or TRBV12-4, the J gene TRBJ1-3. The CDR3 contains 14 residues when both ends are counted. This CDR3 reads CASTIEVSGNTICL.

This clonotype was recorded at least ten times. The chain links TRBV28 to TRBJ1-2; 8 bases match TRBD1. Germline CDR1 and CDR2: MDHEN and SYDVKM. Losses at the gene ends were 6 bases for V and 3 bases for J; bases not matched to a gene: 6. The CDR3 spans 14 residues. In nucleotides, the CDR3 is TGTGCCAGCAGGTGGGACAGGCTTCACTATGGCTACACCTTC. It is translated as CASRWDRLHYGYTF.